The source of this TCR beta chain is a study of cytomegalovirus exposure and HLA in healthy donors. About the research overall: Tens of millions of unique TCRs from HLA-typed donors were held in an early data release.

The PCR was carried out with 60 Vbeta primers and 13 Jbeta primers. Sequenced by immunoSEQ multiplex PCR; TCRdb stores in-frame clones only, minus some. Among more than 100,000 clones listed, 70% to 80% were seen once. Trimming pared 3 bases from V and 5 bases from J, leaving 15 bases between. The CDR3 covers 15 residues. Per germline, CDR1 SGHNT and CDR2 YYREEE (reference sequence). This clone turned up a few times. Sample: PBMCs. The chain couples TRBV5-4 to TRBJ2-1; possibly TRBD2 for D (6 bases). This TCR derives from a female donor in good health and CMV-seropositive. The CDR3 sequence: CASSWDFLTDNEQFF. The CDR3 region has the DNA TGTGCCAGCAGCTGGGACTTCCTAACCGACAATGAGCAGTTCTTC.